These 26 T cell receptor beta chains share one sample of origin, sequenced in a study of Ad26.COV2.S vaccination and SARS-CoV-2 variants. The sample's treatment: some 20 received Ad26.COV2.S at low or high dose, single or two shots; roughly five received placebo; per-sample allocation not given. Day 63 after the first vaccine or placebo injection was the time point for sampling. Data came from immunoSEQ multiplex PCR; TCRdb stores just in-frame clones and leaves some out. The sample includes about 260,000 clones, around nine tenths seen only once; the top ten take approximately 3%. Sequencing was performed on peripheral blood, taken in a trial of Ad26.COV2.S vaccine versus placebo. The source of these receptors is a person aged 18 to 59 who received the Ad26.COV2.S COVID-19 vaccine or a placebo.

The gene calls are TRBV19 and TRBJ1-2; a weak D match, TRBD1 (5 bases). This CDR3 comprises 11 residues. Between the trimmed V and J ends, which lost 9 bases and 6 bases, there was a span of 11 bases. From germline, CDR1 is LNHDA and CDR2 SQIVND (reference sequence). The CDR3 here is CASQGIDGYTF. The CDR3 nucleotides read TGTGCCAGCCAGGGAATTGATGGCTACACCTTC.

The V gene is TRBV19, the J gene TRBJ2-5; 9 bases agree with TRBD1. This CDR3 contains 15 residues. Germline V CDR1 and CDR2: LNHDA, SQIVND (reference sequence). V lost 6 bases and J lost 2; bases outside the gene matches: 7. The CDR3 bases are TGTGCCAGTAGAAACCCGGGACAGGGACAAGAGACCCAGTACTTC. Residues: CASRNPGQGQETQYF. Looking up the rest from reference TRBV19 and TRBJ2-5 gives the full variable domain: DGGITQSPKYLFRKEGQNVTLSCEQNLNHDAMYWYRQDPGQGLRLIYYSQIVNDFQKGDIAEGYSVSREKKESFPLTVTSAQKNPTAFYLCASRNPGQGQETQYFGPGTRLLVL.

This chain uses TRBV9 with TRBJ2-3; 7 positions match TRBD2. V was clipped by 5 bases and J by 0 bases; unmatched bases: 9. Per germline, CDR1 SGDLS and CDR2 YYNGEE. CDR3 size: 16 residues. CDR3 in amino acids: CASSRWREYSTDTQYF. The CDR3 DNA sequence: TGTGCCAGCAGTAGATGGCGGGAGTATAGCACAGATACGCAGTATTTT.

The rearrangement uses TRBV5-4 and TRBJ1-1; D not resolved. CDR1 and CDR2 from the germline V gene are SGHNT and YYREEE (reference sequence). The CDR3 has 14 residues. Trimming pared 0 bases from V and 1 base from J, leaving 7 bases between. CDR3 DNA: TGTGCCAGCAGCTTGGACCCGGGGAACACTGAAGCTTTCTTT. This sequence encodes CASSLDPGNTEAFF.

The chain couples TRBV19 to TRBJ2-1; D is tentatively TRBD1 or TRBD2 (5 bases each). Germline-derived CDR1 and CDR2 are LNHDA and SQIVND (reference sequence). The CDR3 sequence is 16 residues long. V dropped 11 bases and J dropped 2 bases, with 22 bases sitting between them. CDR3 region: CASSRGASRAYNEQFF. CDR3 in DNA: TGTGCCTCGAGCCGGGGCGCCAGCCGGGCCTACAATGAGCAGTTCTTC.

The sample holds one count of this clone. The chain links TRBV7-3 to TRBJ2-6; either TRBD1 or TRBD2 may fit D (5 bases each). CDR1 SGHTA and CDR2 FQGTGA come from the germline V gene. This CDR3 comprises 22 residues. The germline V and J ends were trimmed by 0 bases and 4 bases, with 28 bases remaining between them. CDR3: CASSLTYQRHGTDLEGANVLTF. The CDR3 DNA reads TGTGCCAGCAGCTTAACCTATCAGCGCCACGGGACCGACCTAGAAGGGGCCAACGTCCTGACTTTC.

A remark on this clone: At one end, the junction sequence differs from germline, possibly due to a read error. CDR3: CASSGTVTQAFF. The CDR3 bases are TGTGCCAGCAGCGGGACAGTCACTCAAGCTTTCTTT. The J gene is TRBJ1-1, the V gene TRBV2; 7 bases match TRBD1. CDR1 SNHLY and CDR2 FYNNEI come from the germline V gene. The length of the CDR3 is 12 residues.

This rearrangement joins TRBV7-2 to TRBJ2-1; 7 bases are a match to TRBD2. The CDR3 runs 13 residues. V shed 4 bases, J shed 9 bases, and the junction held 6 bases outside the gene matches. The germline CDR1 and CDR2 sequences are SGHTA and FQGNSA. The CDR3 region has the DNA TGTGCCAGCAGCTCAAGACTAGCCTTTGAGCAGTTCTTC. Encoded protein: CASSSRLAFEQFF.

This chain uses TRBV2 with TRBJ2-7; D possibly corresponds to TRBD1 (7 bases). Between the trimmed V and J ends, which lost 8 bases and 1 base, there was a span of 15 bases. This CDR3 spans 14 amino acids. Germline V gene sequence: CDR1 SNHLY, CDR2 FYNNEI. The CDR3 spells CASVWRDSSYEQYF. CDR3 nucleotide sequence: TGTGCCAGCGTTTGGCGGGACAGTTCCTACGAGCAGTACTTC.

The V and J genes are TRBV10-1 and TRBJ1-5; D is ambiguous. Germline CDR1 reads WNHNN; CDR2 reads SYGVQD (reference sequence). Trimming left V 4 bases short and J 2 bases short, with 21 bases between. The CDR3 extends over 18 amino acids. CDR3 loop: CASSGPYGAKRRNQPQHF. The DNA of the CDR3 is TGCGCCAGCAGTGGGCCGTATGGAGCGAAAAGGCGCAATCAGCCCCAGCATTTT.

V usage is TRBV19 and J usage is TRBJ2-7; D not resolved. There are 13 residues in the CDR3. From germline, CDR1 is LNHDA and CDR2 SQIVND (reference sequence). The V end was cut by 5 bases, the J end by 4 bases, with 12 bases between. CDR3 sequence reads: CASSASFWYEQYF. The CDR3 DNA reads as TGTGCCAGTAGTGCTTCGTTTTGGTACGAGCAGTACTTC.

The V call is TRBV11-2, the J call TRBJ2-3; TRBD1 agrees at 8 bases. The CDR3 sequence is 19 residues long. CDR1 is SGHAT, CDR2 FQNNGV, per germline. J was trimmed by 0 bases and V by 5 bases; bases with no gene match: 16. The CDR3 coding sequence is TGTGCCAGCAGCCAAAGAACCCTTGACAGGGGCCATAGCACAGATACGCAGTATTTT. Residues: CASSQRTLDRGHSTDTQYF.

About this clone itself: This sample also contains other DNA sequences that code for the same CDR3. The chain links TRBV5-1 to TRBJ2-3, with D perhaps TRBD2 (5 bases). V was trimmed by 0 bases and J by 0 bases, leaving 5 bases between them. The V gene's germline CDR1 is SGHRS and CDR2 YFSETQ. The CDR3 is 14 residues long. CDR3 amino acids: CASSLGTSTDTQYF. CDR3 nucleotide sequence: TGCGCCAGCAGCTTGGGGACTAGCACAGATACGCAGTATTTT. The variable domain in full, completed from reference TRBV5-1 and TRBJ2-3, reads KAGVTQTPRYLIKTRGQQVTLSCSPISGHRSVSWYQQTPGQGLQFLFEYFSETQRNKGNFPGRFSGRQFSNSRSEMNVSTLELGDSALYLCASSLGTSTDTQYFGPGTRLTVL.

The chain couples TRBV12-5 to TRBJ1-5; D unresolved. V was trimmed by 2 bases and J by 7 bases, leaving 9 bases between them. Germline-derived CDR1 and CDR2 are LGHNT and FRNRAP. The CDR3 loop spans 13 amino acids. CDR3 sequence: CASGLPPRQPQHF. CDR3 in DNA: TGTGCTAGTGGTTTGCCCCCCCGGCAGCCCCAGCATTTT.

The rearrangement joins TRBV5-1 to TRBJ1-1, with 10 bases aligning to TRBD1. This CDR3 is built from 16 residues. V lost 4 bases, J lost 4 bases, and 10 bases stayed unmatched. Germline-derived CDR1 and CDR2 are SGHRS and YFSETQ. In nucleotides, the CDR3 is TGCGCCAGCAGCGCGACAGGGGGCGGAGGTATCACTGAAGCTTTCTTT. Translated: CASSATGGGGITEAFF.

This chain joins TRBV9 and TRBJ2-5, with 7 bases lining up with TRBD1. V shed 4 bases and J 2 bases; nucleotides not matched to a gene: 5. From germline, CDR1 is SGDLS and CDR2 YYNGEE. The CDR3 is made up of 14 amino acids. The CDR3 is CASSPPDRQETQYF. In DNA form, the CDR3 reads TGTGCCAGCAGCCCACCGGACAGGCAAGAGACCCAGTACTTC.

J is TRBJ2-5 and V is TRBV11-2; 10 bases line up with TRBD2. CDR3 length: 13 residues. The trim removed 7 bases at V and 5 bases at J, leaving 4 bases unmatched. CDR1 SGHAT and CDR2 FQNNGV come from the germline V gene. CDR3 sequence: CASKAGGRETQYF. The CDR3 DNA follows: TGTGCCAGCAAAGCGGGAGGGCGGGAGACCCAGTACTTC.

CDR3 sequence reads: CASSQVGQPLYTF. CDR3 DNA: TGTGCCAGCAGCCAAGTCGGGCAGCCCCTCTACACCTTC. V usage is TRBV3-1 (or the pseudogene TRBV3-2) and J usage is TRBJ1-2, with no clear D. Trimming took off 1 base at V and 10 bases at J, with 13 bases between the two ends. CDR3 length: 13 amino acids. The germline gives CDR1 LGHDT, CDR2 YNNKEL (reference sequence).

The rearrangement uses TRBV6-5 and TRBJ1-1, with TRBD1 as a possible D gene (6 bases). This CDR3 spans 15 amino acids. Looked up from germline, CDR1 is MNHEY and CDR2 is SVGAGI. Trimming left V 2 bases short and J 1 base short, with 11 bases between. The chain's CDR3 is CASSYRQARNTEAFF. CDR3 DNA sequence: TGTGCCAGCAGTTACCGACAGGCTCGGAACACTGAAGCTTTCTTT.

CDR3 DNA sequence: TGCGCCAGCAGCCAAACTAGCGGTGCTGGCACAGATACGCAGTATTTT. Its translation: CASSQTSGAGTDTQYF. V and J are TRBV4-3 and TRBJ2-3, with 8 bases lining up with TRBD2. The V gene's germline CDR1 is LGHNA and CDR2 YSLEER. The J segment lost 1 base and the V segment lost 2 bases, leaving 5 bases of the junction unmatched. This CDR3 is 16 amino acids long.

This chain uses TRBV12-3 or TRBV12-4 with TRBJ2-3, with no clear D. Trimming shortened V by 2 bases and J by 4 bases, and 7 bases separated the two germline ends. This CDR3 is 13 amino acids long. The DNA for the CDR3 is TGTGCCAGCAGTTTAAGCCACGCAGATACGCAGTATTTT. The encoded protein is CASSLSHADTQYF.

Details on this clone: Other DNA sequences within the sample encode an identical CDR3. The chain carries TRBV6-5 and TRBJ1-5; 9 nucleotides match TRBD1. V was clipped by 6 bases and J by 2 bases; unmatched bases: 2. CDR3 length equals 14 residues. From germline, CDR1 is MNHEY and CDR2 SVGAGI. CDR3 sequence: CASSRQGGNQPQHF. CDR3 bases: TGTGCCAGCAGCCGACAGGGGGGCAATCAGCCCCAGCATTTT.

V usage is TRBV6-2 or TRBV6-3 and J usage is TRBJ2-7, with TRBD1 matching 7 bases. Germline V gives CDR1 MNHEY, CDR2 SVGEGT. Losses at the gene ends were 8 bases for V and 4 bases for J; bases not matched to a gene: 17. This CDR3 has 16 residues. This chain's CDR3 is CASRRTGLSPPYEQYV. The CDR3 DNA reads TGTGCCAGCCGCCGGACAGGCCTGAGCCCCCCTTACGAGCAGTACGTC.

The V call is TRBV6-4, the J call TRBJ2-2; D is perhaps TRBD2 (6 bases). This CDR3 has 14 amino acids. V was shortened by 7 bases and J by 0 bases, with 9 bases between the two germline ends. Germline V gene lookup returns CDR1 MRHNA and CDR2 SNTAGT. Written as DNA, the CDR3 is TGTGCCAGCAAGGCTAGCGCGAACACCGGGGAGCTGTTTTTT. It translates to CASKASANTGELFF.

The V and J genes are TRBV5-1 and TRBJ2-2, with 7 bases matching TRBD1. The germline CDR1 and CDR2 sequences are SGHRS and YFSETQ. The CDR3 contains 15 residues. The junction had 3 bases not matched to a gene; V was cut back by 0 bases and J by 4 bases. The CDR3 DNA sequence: TGCGCCAGCAGCTTGGAGGGGGCAAGCACCGGGGAGCTGTTTTTT. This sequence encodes CASSLEGASTGELFF.

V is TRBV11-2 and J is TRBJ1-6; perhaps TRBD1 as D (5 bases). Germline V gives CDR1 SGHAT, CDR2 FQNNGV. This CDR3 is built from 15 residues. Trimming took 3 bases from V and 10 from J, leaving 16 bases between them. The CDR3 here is CASSLGVGVNSPLHF. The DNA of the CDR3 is TGTGCCAGCAGCTTGGGGGTGGGGGTAAACTCACCCCTCCACTTT.